This passage covers 12 T cell receptor beta chains from one sample sequenced in a study of cytomegalovirus exposure and HLA in healthy donors. 13 Jbeta primers and 60 Vbeta primers were used for the PCR. TCRdb's copy holds only in-frame clones and misses some; the assay was immunoSEQ multiplex PCR. The data show about 210,000 clones, 60% to 80% seen once. Specimen: PBMCs. These receptors all come from a male donor in good health and CMV-seronegative.

This rearrangement joins TRBV6-5 to TRBJ2-1; D possibly corresponds to TRBD2 (5 bases). Trimming removed 6 bases at V and 10 bases at J, with 16 bases between. The length of the CDR3 is 13 residues. Germline CDR1 reads MNHEY; CDR2 reads SVGAGI. CDR3 sequence reads: CASRRGGFSEQFF. CDR3 sequence (DNA): TGTGCCAGCAGACGCGGCGGGTTCAGCGAGCAGTTCTTC.

The V gene is TRBV4-1, the J gene TRBJ2-7; 9 bases are shared with TRBD1. Germline CDR1 MGHRA, CDR2 YSYEKL. The CDR3 extends over 16 amino acids. V lost 1 base, J lost 7 bases, and 11 bases stayed unmatched. The CDR3 DNA follows: TGCGCCAGCAGCCAAGTAATGGACAGGGGAACTAGGGAGCAGTACTTC. The encoded protein is CASSQVMDRGTREQYF.

The chain carries TRBV15 and TRBJ1-5, with 9 nucleotides matching TRBD1. V dropped 1 base and J dropped 7; count of bases not matched to a gene: 5. The germline V gene encodes CDR1 LNHNV and CDR2 YYDKDF (reference sequence). The CDR3 has 15 residues. Here the CDR3 DNA reads TGTGCCACCAGCAGAGGGGACAGGGAGGAACAGCCCCAGCATTTT. Its protein product is CATSRGDREEQPQHF.

The rearrangement joins TRBV4-2 to TRBJ1-2, with 10 positions matching TRBD1. The junction had 17 bases not matched to a gene; V was cut back by 3 bases and J by 4 bases. The CDR3 sequence is 19 residues long. Germline-derived CDR1 and CDR2 are LGHNA and YNFKEQ. The CDR3 loop is CASSHPIGGTGAVAYGYTF. For the CDR3, the DNA is TGTGCCAGCAGCCATCCGATCGGGGGGACAGGGGCTGTGGCCTATGGCTACACCTTC.

CDR3 in DNA: TGTGCCAGCAGCTTGCCCGGGACAGGGGATCGCGAGCAGTACTTC. Protein product: CASSLPGTGDREQYF. The chain combines TRBV5-8 with TRBJ2-7; TRBD1 aligns across 10 bases. V gave up 1 base and J gave up 6 bases; unmatched junction bases: 7. Germline V CDR1 and CDR2: SGHTS, YDEGEE. CDR3 size: 15 residues.

This rearrangement joins TRBV6-5 to TRBJ1-5; 8 bases map to TRBD1. In germline, CDR1 is MNHEY, CDR2 SVGAGI. The CDR3 is 13 residues long. Losses at the gene ends were 2 bases for V and 9 bases for J; bases not matched to a gene: 3. The CDR3 coding sequence is TGTGCCAGCAGTTACAACAGGGGGTGGCCCCAGCATTTT. Encoded protein: CASSYNRGWPQHF.

V usage is TRBV11-3 and J usage is TRBJ1-1; no clear D. Germline lookup yields CDR1 SGHNT and CDR2 YENEEA. V was shortened by 2 bases and J by 1 base, with 5 bases between the two germline ends. The CDR3 runs to 13 residues. The CDR3 sequence is CASSLPGNTEAFF. CDR3 sequence (DNA): TGTGCCAGCAGCTTACCAGGGAACACTGAAGCTTTCTTT. The complete variable domain, with remaining parts taken from reference TRBV11-3 and TRBJ1-1, reads EAGVVQSPRYKIIEKKQPVAFWCNPISGHNTLYWYLQNLGQGPELLIRYENEEAVDDSQLPKDRFSAERLKGVDSTLKIQPAELGDSAVYLCASSLPGNTEAFFGQGTRLTVV.

This rearrangement joins TRBV19 to TRBJ2-7; TRBD2 is a possible D gene (6 bases). The CDR3 loop spans 14 amino acids. Germline-derived CDR1 and CDR2 are LNHDA and SQIVND (reference sequence). The CDR3, as DNA: TGTGTCATGTACTGGGGCAGGGAGGTAGACGAGCAGTACTTC. It specifies CVMYWGREVDEQYF.

A few counts support this clone. The chain has TRBV6-5 and TRBJ2-2, with D maybe TRBD1 (6 bases). V was clipped by 0 bases and J by 14 bases, with 22 bases between them. The CDR3 covers 16 residues. Germline V lookup: CDR1 MNHEY, CDR2 SVGAGI. The CDR3 loop is CASSYSNRAKNGLLFF. The CDR3 DNA reads TGTGCCAGCAGTTACTCGAACAGGGCGAAAAATGGGCTCCTGTTTTTT.

The rearrangement links TRBV5-1 to TRBJ1-1; 7 nucleotides match TRBD1. Trimming at V came to 7 bases and at J to 1 base, leaving 16 bases not matched to a gene. Germline CDR1 SGHRS, CDR2 YFSETQ. The CDR3 spans 17 residues. The CDR3: CASGSPTNRGENTEAFF. Written as DNA, the CDR3 is TGCGCCAGCGGTTCCCCAACCAACAGGGGAGAGAACACTGAAGCTTTCTTT.

The chain employs TRBV9 and TRBJ1-2, with 12 positions matching TRBD1. This CDR3 region has 17 residues. In germline, CDR1 is SGDLS, CDR2 YYNGEE. With 4 bases clipped from V and 6 bases from J, the junction kept 13 bases outside the gene matches. The CDR3 DNA reads as TGTGCCAGCAGCATAGGAGCCGGGACAGGGGGCTCCGATGGCTACACCTTC. It translates to CASSIGAGTGGSDGYTF.

V is TRBV4-1 and J is TRBJ2-7; D possibly corresponds to TRBD1 (6 bases). Germline V gene sequence: CDR1 MGHRA, CDR2 YSYEKL. The V gene lost 4 bases and the J gene lost 3 bases, with 22 bases spanning the gap. The CDR3 length is 17 residues. The CDR3 loop is CASSPLGTGRPIYEQYF. For the CDR3, the DNA is TGCGCCAGCAGCCCCCTGGGTACAGGGCGCCCTATCTACGAGCAGTACTTC.